This entry features one T cell receptor beta chain sequence. The entry originates in a study of control samples from healthy donors and cancer patients. Here immunoSEQ multiplex PCR was the method, and the copy in TCRdb shows in-frame clones only, minus some. Here the sample spans about 110,000 clones, roughly 90% being singletons. V shed 4 bases and J shed 1 base, with 11 bases lying between them. The CDR3 is 15 amino acids. Per germline, CDR1 SGDLS and CDR2 YYNGEE. The clonotype comes from a woman in her sixties with lung cancer. The sequenced material came from PBMCs. The chain links TRBV9 to TRBJ2-2; D gene unclear. CDR3 sequence (DNA): TGTGCCAGCAGCCTCCGGACGGAGAACACCGGGGAGCTGTTTTTT. Translating gives CASSLRTENTGELFF.